What follows are 30 T cell receptor beta chains derived from one specimen sequenced in a study of blood T cell repertoires in COVID-19. The repertoire was sequenced with immunoSEQ multiplex PCR; TCRdb's copy has only in-frame clones and lacks some. The sample carries just over 150,000 clones, around 80% recorded once. The source material was peripheral blood. The receptor source for this set is a man aged 60 to 75 with acute or convalescent COVID-19.

This chain joins TRBV3-1 (or the pseudogene TRBV3-2) and TRBJ2-2, with 8 nucleotides matching TRBD2. There are 16 residues in the CDR3. CDR1 LGHDT and CDR2 YNNKEL come from the germline V gene (reference sequence). The ends lost 4 bases at V and 7 bases at J; junction bases unmatched: 11. As DNA, the CDR3 is TGTGCCAGCAGCCGACTCCGGGGGGGCCAAGGCGGGGAGCTGTTTTTT. This sequence encodes CASSRLRGGQGGELFF.

This rearrangement joins TRBV3-1 (or the pseudogene TRBV3-2) to TRBJ1-2, with 7 bases that match TRBD1. Looked up from germline, CDR1 is LGHDT and CDR2 is YNNKEL (reference sequence). There are 16 residues in the CDR3. V dropped 3 bases and J dropped 4; count of bases not matched to a gene: 11. The CDR3 loop is CASSQAAGGGGYGYTF. CDR3 DNA sequence: TGTGCCAGCAGCCAGGCCGCAGGAGGGGGCGGCTATGGCTACACCTTC.

Regarding this clone: A read error may produce the germline difference seen at one junction end. The genes are TRBV6-5 and TRBJ2-7; TRBD2 matches 7 bases. The CDR3 covers 11 residues. Germline CDR1 and CDR2: MNHEY and SVGAGI. CDR3: CASSYSGDYFF. CDR3 sequence (DNA): TGTGCCAGCAGTTACTCGGGGGACTACTTCTTC.

V is TRBV2 and J is TRBJ2-1; 11 bases fit TRBD2. CDR3 length: 13 amino acids. The germline V gene has CDR1 SNHLY and CDR2 FYNNEI. V shed 6 bases, J shed 9 bases, and the junction held 4 bases outside the gene matches. The CDR3 sequence: CASSAGLAGEQFF. CDR3 sequence (DNA): TGTGCCAGCAGCGCCGGACTAGCGGGTGAGCAGTTCTTC.

The chain has TRBV6-6 and TRBJ2-5; unclear D gene. The germline V gene encodes CDR1 MNHNY and CDR2 SVGAGI (reference sequence). V dropped 7 bases and J dropped 5 bases, with 17 bases sitting between them. CDR3 length: 14 amino acids. CDR3: CASTTTKQAETQYF. The CDR3 DNA sequence: TGTGCCAGCACCACGACCAAGCAGGCGGAGACCCAGTACTTC.

CDR3 protein: CASSRGQLPYGYTF. The CDR3 bases are TGTGCCAGCAGCCGGGGACAACTCCCCTATGGCTACACCTTC. The chain couples TRBV3-1 (or the pseudogene TRBV3-2) to TRBJ1-2; maybe TRBD1 (6 bases). CDR1 LGHDT and CDR2 YNNKEL come from the germline V gene (reference sequence). This CDR3 has 14 residues. Trimming took off 4 bases at V and 4 bases at J, with 13 bases between the two ends.

V gene TRBV28 combines with J gene TRBJ1-2; D remains ambiguous. Germline CDR1 is MDHEN and CDR2 is SYDVKM. The germline V and J ends were trimmed by 2 bases and 4 bases, with 11 bases remaining between them. This CDR3 has 14 residues. CDR3 sequence (DNA): TGTGCCAGCAGTTTAGGGCAGCGGAGCTATGGCTACACCTTC. Its translation: CASSLGQRSYGYTF.

This chain joins TRBV5-4 and TRBJ2-7; maybe TRBD1 (7 bases). Germline lookup yields CDR1 SGHNT and CDR2 YYREEE (reference sequence). This CDR3 contains 14 residues. The V gene lost 4 bases and the J gene lost 2 bases, with 13 bases spanning the gap. CDR3 protein: CASSAQGGTYEQYF. The DNA for the CDR3 is TGTGCCAGCAGCGCCCAGGGGGGTACCTACGAGCAGTACTTC.

The chain carries TRBV30 and TRBJ1-2, with 7 bases lining up with TRBD1. The germline gives CDR1 GTSNPN, CDR2 SVGIG (reference sequence). CDR3 length: 13 amino acids. Trimming cost V 1 base and J 4 bases; bases outside gene matches: 3. The DNA of the CDR3 is TGTGCCTGGAGTGGGGGACAGCTCTATGGCTACACCTTC. Its protein is CAWSGGQLYGYTF. The entire variable domain, with the rest obtained from reference TRBV30 and TRBJ1-2, is as follows: SQTIHQWPATLVQPVGSPLSLECTVEGTSNPNLYWYRQAAGRGLQLLFYSVGIGQISSEVPQNLSASRPQDRQFILSSKKLLLSDSGFYLCAWSGGQLYGYTFGSGTRLTVV.

In its sample, this clone was seen a few times. This rearrangement joins TRBV7-2 to TRBJ2-3; D is unresolved. The germline V and J ends were trimmed by 3 bases and 4 bases, with 14 bases remaining between them. Germline V gene data show CDR1 as SGHTA and CDR2 as FQGNSA. This CDR3 is built from 15 residues. CDR3 residues: CASSFPTGRPDTQYF. The CDR3 bases are TGTGCCAGCAGCTTCCCGACGGGTCGGCCAGATACGCAGTATTTT.

This rearrangement joins TRBV9 to TRBJ2-7; unclear D gene. Germline V gives CDR1 SGDLS, CDR2 YYNGEE. The CDR3 consists of 14 residues. The V end was cut by 2 bases, the J end by 6 bases, with 15 bases between. CDR3 sequence: CASSVGQVMGEQYF. In nucleotides, the CDR3 is TGTGCCAGCAGCGTTGGGCAGGTTATGGGCGAGCAGTACTTC.

The J gene is TRBJ1-4, the V gene TRBV7-2; D is unclear. Germline V gene lookup returns CDR1 SGHTA and CDR2 FQGNSA. The CDR3 is made up of 13 amino acids. The V end was cut by 2 bases, the J end by 10 bases, with 11 bases between. DNA of the CDR3: TGTGCCAGCAGCTTATCGGGTGTAAGAAAACTGTTTTTT. It codes for CASSLSGVRKLFF.

This chain joins TRBV9 and TRBJ1-4; TRBD1 matches 7 bases. CDR1 and CDR2 from the germline V gene are SGDLS and YYNGEE. With 3 bases clipped from V and 3 bases from J, the junction kept 5 bases outside the gene matches. This CDR3 has 15 amino acids. Here the CDR3 DNA reads TGTGCCAGCAGCGGACAGACAGGGCCTAATGAAAAACTGTTTTTT. This gives the protein CASSGQTGPNEKLFF. The full variable domain, completed using reference TRBV9 and TRBJ1-4, is DSGVTQTPKHLITATGQRVTLRCSPRSGDLSVYWYQQSLDQGLQFLIQYYNGEERAKGNILERFSAQQFPDLHSELNLSSLELGDSALYFCASSGQTGPNEKLFFGSGTQLSVL.

Notes on this clone: One end of the junction varies from germline; a read error may be responsible. The chain combines TRBV7-7 with TRBJ2-1; 7 bases are shared with TRBD2. Germline CDR1 is SSHAT and CDR2 is FNYEAQ (reference sequence). The CDR3 spans 14 residues. The CDR3 nucleotides are TGTGCTAGCAGCTTAGCCGGACTAGATGGTGAGCAGTTCTTC. This codes for CASSLAGLDGEQFF.

The chain employs TRBV4-3 and TRBJ1-1; the D is unclear. This CDR3 has 13 residues. Trimming took 1 base from V and 7 from J, leaving 10 bases between them. Germline V gene sequence: CDR1 LGHNA, CDR2 YSLEER. CDR3 protein: CASSQVSGIEAFF. The CDR3 nucleotides are TGCGCCAGCAGCCAAGTAAGCGGGATTGAAGCTTTCTTT.

The rearrangement joins TRBV5-6 to TRBJ2-7, with 10 nucleotides matching TRBD2. CDR1 is SGHDT and CDR2 is YYEEEE in the germline V gene. The length of the CDR3 is 15 residues. V gave up 5 bases and J gave up 3 bases; unmatched junction bases: 8. CDR3 in DNA: TGTGCCAGCAGTTCCCGGACTAGCGGAAACTACGAGCAGTACTTC. Encoded protein: CASSSRTSGNYEQYF.

The chain recombines TRBV19 with TRBJ2-7; TRBD1 matches at 8 bases. This CDR3 has 15 residues. Germline V lookup: CDR1 LNHDA, CDR2 SQIVND (reference sequence). Trimming took 6 bases from V and 0 from J; bases not matched to a gene: 7. The CDR3 DNA sequence: TGTGCCAGTAGCCGGACAGGGATGAGCTCCTACGAGCAGTACTTC. This gives the protein CASSRTGMSSYEQYF.

The chain has TRBV10-3 and TRBJ1-6, with TRBD1 matching over 8 bases. With V trimmed by 6 bases and J by 5 bases, 6 bases remained unmatched. The CDR3 is 15 residues long. Germline assignment: CDR1 ENHRY and CDR2 SYGVKD. CDR3: CAIRTGQGDNSPLHF. Here the CDR3 DNA reads TGTGCCATCAGGACCGGACAGGGCGATAATTCACCCCTCCACTTT.

The rearrangement joins TRBV27 to TRBJ2-2; TRBD2 matches 9 bases. The CDR3 runs 15 residues. The V and J ends lost 2 bases and 6 bases, in that order; junction bases with no gene match: 4. Germline CDR1 and CDR2: MNHEY and SMNVEV (reference sequence). The CDR3 nucleotides are TGTGCCAGCAGTTTAATTGCGGGAGGGTCCGGGGAGCTGTTTTTT. Residues: CASSLIAGGSGELFF.

The rearrangement links TRBV4-3 to TRBJ2-7; D is undetermined. Trimming pared 0 bases from V and 4 bases from J, leaving 10 bases between. Germline lookup yields CDR1 LGHNA and CDR2 YSLEER. This CDR3 has 14 residues. DNA of the CDR3: TGCGCCAGCAGCCAAGATATACAACCATACGAGCAGTACTTC. This gives the protein CASSQDIQPYEQYF.

The chain carries TRBV25-1 and TRBJ1-4; D unresolved. Germline assignment: CDR1 MGHDK and CDR2 SYGVNS. Trimming removed 3 bases at V and 5 bases at J, with 10 bases between. CDR3 length: 14 amino acids. The DNA for the CDR3 is TGTGCCAGCAGTGATGTAGGAGGCAATGAAAAACTGTTTTTT. This gives the protein CASSDVGGNEKLFF.

J is TRBJ1-2 and V is TRBV7-9; possible D gene TRBD1, 6 bases. Germline V gives CDR1 SEHNR, CDR2 FQNEAQ (reference sequence). This CDR3 spans 12 amino acids. Trimming took off 1 base at V and 8 bases at J, with 8 bases between the two ends. CDR3 loop: CASSLGDTGYTF. DNA of the CDR3: TGTGCCAGCAGCTTAGGGGACACAGGCTACACCTTC.

J is TRBJ2-4 and V is TRBV19, with D tentatively TRBD1 (6 bases). V lost 3 bases, J lost 6 bases, and 9 bases lay in between. This CDR3 region has 13 residues. Germline-derived CDR1 and CDR2 are LNHDA and SQIVND (reference sequence). CDR3 sequence (DNA): TGTGCCAGTAGTATCAGGGGCATAAACATTCAGTACTTC. It translates to CASSIRGINIQYF.

CDR3 sequence (DNA): TGTGCCAGCACTCAGGGGGCGGAGAACTATGGCTACACCTTC. Its translation: CASTQGAENYGYTF. This chain joins TRBV2 and TRBJ1-2; 8 positions match TRBD1. The CDR3 consists of 14 residues. V dropped 7 bases and J dropped 2; count of bases not matched to a gene: 6. Germline V gene data show CDR1 as SNHLY and CDR2 as FYNNEI.

The chain carries TRBV5-6 and TRBJ2-3, with D perhaps TRBD1 (6 bases). Germline values: CDR1 SGHDT, CDR2 YYEEEE. The CDR3 extends over 18 amino acids. V gave up 1 base and J gave up 2 bases, with 20 bases separating them. The CDR3 nucleotides are TGTGCCAGCAGCTTGAATACCTTGCTGCACAGGGCCACAGATACGCAGTATTTT. This encodes CASSLNTLLHRATDTQYF.

About this clone itself: Other nucleotide sequences in the sample specify the same CDR3. The chain couples TRBV29-1 to TRBJ1-1; the D gene is possibly TRBD1 (6 bases). The germline gives CDR1 SQVTM, CDR2 ANQGSEA. The CDR3 is made up of 11 amino acids. V shed 7 bases and J shed 1 base, with 7 bases lying between them. CDR3 in DNA: TGCAGCGGGACAGAGAACACTGAAGCTTTCTTT. This codes for CSGTENTEAFF. Full variable domain (rest looked up from reference TRBV29-1 and TRBJ1-1): SAVISQKPSRDICQRGTSLTIQCQVDSQVTMMFWYRQQPGQSLTLIATANQGSEATYESGFVIDKFPISRPNLTFSTLTVSNMSPEDSSIYLCSGTENTEAFFGQGTRLTVV.

The chain recombines TRBV27 with TRBJ1-1; 7 nucleotides align to TRBD1. J was trimmed by 6 bases and V by 3 bases; bases with no gene match: 4. The CDR3 covers 13 residues. Germline V gene data show CDR1 as MNHEY and CDR2 as SMNVEV (reference sequence). CDR3 sequence: CASSFDRASEAFF. CDR3 nucleotides: TGTGCCAGCAGTTTCGACAGGGCTTCTGAAGCTTTCTTT.

The chain has TRBV7-2 and TRBJ2-3; a possible D gene is TRBD2 (5 bases). The CDR3 length is 15 residues. Trimming left V 5 bases short and J 2 bases short, with 14 bases between. Germline V gene lookup returns CDR1 SGHTA and CDR2 FQGNSA. The DNA of the CDR3 is TGTGCCAGCAGCCTCCAACCCGGGGTCACAGATACGCAGTATTTT. Encoded protein: CASSLQPGVTDTQYF.

This rearrangement joins TRBV18 to TRBJ2-5; possible D gene TRBD1, 5 bases. The CDR3 is 12 residues long. Looked up from germline, CDR1 is KGHSH and CDR2 is LQKENI. V lost 6 bases and J lost 3, with 8 bases in between. In DNA form, the CDR3 reads TGTGCCAGCTCGGGGCGGAAAGAGACCCAGTACTTC. Translation: CASSGRKETQYF.

The chain joins TRBV6-2 or TRBV6-3 to TRBJ2-3; TRBD1 matches at 10 bases. Germline CDR1 is MNHEY and CDR2 is SVGEGT. The CDR3 is 17 residues long. Trimming at V came to 0 bases and at J to 2 bases, leaving 5 bases not matched to a gene. The CDR3: CASSYSPGQGPTDTQYF. The CDR3 DNA is TGTGCCAGCAGTTACTCCCCGGGACAGGGGCCCACAGATACGCAGTATTTT.